Presented here are 9 T cell receptor beta chains from one specimen sequenced in a study of shared clonotypes between healthy human individuals. Using immunoSEQ multiplex PCR, the repertoire was profiled, and TCRdb retains in-frame clones only, with some absent. The table shows around 700,000 clones, with approximately 79% occurring only once. Sequenced: memory CD4+ T cells sorted from blood. Stated subset: CD45RA-negative fraction. These receptors were taken from a woman between 25 and 40 years old in good health.

The J gene is TRBJ1-1, the V gene TRBV28; D not resolved. The V end was cut by 1 base, the J end by 6 bases, with 15 bases between. CDR1 and CDR2 (germline): MDHEN, SYDVKM. The CDR3 has 15 residues. Written as DNA, the CDR3 is TGTGCCAGCAGTTTATTACTTTGGAATGGCGCTGAAGCTTTCTTT. Protein product: CASSLLLWNGAEAFF.

The rearrangement links TRBV6-1 to TRBJ2-1, with 10 bases matching TRBD2. Germline lookup yields CDR1 MNHNS and CDR2 SASEGT. The trim removed 4 bases at V and 9 bases at J, leaving 0 bases unmatched. CDR3 length equals 12 residues. In DNA form, the CDR3 reads TGTGCCAGCAGTGGGACTAGCGGTGAGCAGTTCTTC. Residues: CASSGTSGEQFF.

For this clone: Other DNA sequences in this sample translate to the same CDR3. The CDR3 coding sequence is TGTGCCAGCAGATTCACAGGGAATGTCAATGAGCAGTTCTTC. Amino acids: CASRFTGNVNEQFF. The chain combines TRBV7-8 with TRBJ2-1; weak D call: TRBD1 (6 bases). Germline loops: CDR1 SGHVS, CDR2 FQNEAQ. V lost 6 bases to trimming and J lost 6 bases, with 15 bases between them. This CDR3 has 14 amino acids. Supplemented by reference TRBV7-8 and TRBJ2-1, the full variable domain reads GAGVSQSPRYKVAKRGQDVALRCDPISGHVSLFWYQQALGQGPEFLTYFQNEAQLDKSGLPSDRFFAERPEGSVSTLKIQRTQQEDSAVYLCASRFTGNVNEQFFGPGTRLTVL.

The chain combines TRBV9 with TRBJ2-7; D ambiguous. The CDR3 consists of 15 residues. Looked up from germline, CDR1 is SGDLS and CDR2 is YYNGEE. V gave up 4 bases and J gave up 5 bases, with 19 bases separating them. CDR3 nucleotide sequence: TGTGCCAGCAGCTCCCTGACGGGCGCCCGGGACGAGCAGTACTTC. Amino acid sequence: CASSSLTGARDEQYF. Full variable domain (remainder filled in from reference TRBV9 and TRBJ2-7): DSGVTQTPKHLITATGQRVTLRCSPRSGDLSVYWYQQSLDQGLQFLIQYYNGEERAKGNILERFSAQQFPDLHSELNLSSLELGDSALYFCASSSLTGARDEQYFGPGTRLTVT.

V is TRBV19 and J is TRBJ2-1, with D possibly being TRBD2 (6 bases). This CDR3 is built from 16 residues. V lost 3 bases and J lost 8, with 20 bases in between. Germline CDR1 is LNHDA and CDR2 is SQIVND (reference sequence). The CDR3 DNA reads as TGTGCCAGTAGTATTTATTCGACTAGAGGAGCCCATGAGCAGTTCTTC. Protein product: CASSIYSTRGAHEQFF.

The chain combines TRBV2 with TRBJ2-7, with a possible D match to TRBD1 (6 bases). Trimming left V 7 bases short and J 8 bases short, with 18 bases between. This CDR3 comprises 13 residues. Germline-derived CDR1 and CDR2 are SNHLY and FYNNEI. The CDR3 loop reads CASIGQLVGKQYF. In DNA, the CDR3 is TGTGCCAGCATAGGACAGCTAGTTGGGAAGCAGTACTTC.

The rearrangement joins TRBV9 to TRBJ1-1; D may be TRBD1 (6 bases). CDR1 and CDR2 (germline): SGDLS, YYNGEE. V dropped 3 bases and J dropped 0 bases, with 9 bases sitting between them. This CDR3 comprises 14 residues. The CDR3 DNA reads TGTGCCAGCAGCGCAGGGGACTTGAACACTGAAGCTTTCTTT. Its translation is CASSAGDLNTEAFF. Looking up the rest from reference TRBV9 and TRBJ1-1 gives the full variable domain: DSGVTQTPKHLITATGQRVTLRCSPRSGDLSVYWYQQSLDQGLQFLIQYYNGEERAKGNILERFSAQQFPDLHSELNLSSLELGDSALYFCASSAGDLNTEAFFGQGTRLTVV.

Written as DNA, the CDR3 is TGTGCCAGCAGCTCCGGGATCGTCGGGTCTAGCACAGATACGCAGTATTTT. This codes for CASSSGIVGSSTDTQYF. The rearrangement uses TRBV5-8 and TRBJ2-3; D might be TRBD2 (5 bases). The germline V gene encodes CDR1 SGHTS and CDR2 YDEGEE. The ends were cut back, 3 bases at V and 0 bases at J, with 17 bases in the middle. CDR3 length: 17 amino acids.

The rearrangement uses TRBV7-2 and TRBJ2-7, with 9 nucleotides matching TRBD2. This CDR3 is 17 amino acids long. Germline CDR1 reads SGHTA; CDR2 reads FQGNSA. V lost 4 bases, J lost 1 base, and 11 bases stayed unmatched. The CDR3 loop reads CASSSPGLASISYEQYF. CDR3 nucleotide sequence: TGTGCCAGCAGCTCACCTGGACTAGCGAGTATATCCTACGAGCAGTACTTC.